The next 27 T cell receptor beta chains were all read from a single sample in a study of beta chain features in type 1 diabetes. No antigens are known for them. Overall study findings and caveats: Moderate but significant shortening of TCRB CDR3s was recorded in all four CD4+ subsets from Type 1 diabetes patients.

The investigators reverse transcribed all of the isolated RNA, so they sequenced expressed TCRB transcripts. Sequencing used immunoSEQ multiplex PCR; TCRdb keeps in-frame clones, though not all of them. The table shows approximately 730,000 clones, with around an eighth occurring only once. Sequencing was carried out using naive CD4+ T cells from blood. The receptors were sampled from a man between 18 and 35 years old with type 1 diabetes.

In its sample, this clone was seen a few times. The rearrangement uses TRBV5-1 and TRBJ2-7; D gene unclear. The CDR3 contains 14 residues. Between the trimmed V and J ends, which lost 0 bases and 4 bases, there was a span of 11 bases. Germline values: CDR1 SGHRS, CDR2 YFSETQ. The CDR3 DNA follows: TGCGCCAGCAGCTTGGGGGGATTCGTATACGAGCAGTACTTC. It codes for CASSLGGFVYEQYF.

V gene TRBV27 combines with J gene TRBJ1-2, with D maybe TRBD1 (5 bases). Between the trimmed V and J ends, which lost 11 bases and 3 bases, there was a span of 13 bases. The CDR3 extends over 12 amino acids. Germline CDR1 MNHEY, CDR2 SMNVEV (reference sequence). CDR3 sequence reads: CASFRGDYGYTF. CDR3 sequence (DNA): TGTGCCTCCTTCCGGGGGGACTATGGCTACACCTTC.

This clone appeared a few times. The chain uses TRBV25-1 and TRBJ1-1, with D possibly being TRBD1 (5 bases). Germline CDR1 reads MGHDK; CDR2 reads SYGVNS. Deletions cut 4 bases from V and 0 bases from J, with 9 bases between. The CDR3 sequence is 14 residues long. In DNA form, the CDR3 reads TGTGCCAGCAGTGGCGCAGGGCTGAACACTGAAGCTTTCTTT. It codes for CASSGAGLNTEAFF.

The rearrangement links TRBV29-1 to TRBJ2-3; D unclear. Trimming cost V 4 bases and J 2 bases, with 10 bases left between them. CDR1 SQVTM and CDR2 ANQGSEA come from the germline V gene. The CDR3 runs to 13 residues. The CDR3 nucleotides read TGCAGCGTTGTGAACACCTACACAGATACGCAGTATTTT. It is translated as CSVVNTYTDTQYF.

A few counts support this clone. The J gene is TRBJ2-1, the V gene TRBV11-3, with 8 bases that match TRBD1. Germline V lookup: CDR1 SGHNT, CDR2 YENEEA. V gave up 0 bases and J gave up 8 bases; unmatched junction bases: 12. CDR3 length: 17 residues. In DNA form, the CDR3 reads TGTGCCAGCAGCTTAGATCGGCTGACAGGGGTAATCGATGAGCAGTTCTTC. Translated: CASSLDRLTGVIDEQFF.

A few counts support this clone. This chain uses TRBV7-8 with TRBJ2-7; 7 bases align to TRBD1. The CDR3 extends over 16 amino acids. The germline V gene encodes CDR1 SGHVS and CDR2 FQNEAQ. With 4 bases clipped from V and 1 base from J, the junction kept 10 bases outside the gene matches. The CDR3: CASSSKQGFRSYEQYF. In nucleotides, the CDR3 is TGTGCCAGCAGCTCGAAACAGGGGTTTCGATCCTACGAGCAGTACTTC. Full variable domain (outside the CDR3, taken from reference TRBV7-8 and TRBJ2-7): GAGVSQSPRYKVAKRGQDVALRCDPISGHVSLFWYQQALGQGPEFLTYFQNEAQLDKSGLPSDRFFAERPEGSVSTLKIQRTQQEDSAVYLCASSSKQGFRSYEQYFGPGTRLTVT.

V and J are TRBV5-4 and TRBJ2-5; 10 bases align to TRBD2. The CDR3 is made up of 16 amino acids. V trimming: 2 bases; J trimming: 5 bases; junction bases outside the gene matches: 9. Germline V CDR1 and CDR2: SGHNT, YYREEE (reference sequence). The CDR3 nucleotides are TGTGCCAGCAGCTTCCCAAGCGGGGGGGCTGGGGAGACCCAGTACTTC. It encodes CASSFPSGGAGETQYF. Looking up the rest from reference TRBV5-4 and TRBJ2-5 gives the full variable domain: ETGVTQSPTHLIKTRGQQVTLRCSSQSGHNTVSWYQQALGQGPQFIFQYYREEENGRGNFPPRFSGLQFPNYSSELNVNALELDDSALYLCASSFPSGGAGETQYFGPGTRLLVL.

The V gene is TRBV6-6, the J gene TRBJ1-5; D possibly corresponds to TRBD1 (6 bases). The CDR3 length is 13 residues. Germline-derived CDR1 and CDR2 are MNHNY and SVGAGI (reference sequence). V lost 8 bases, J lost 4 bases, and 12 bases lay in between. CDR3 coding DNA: TGTGCCAGCCACGACAGGCCTAATCAGCCCCAGCATTTT. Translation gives CASHDRPNQPQHF.

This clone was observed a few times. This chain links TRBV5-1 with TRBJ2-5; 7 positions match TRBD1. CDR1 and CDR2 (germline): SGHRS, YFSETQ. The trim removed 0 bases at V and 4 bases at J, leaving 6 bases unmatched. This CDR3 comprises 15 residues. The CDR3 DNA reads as TGCGCCAGCAGCTTGGCCGGGGACAGCCCAGAGACCCAGTACTTC. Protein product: CASSLAGDSPETQYF.

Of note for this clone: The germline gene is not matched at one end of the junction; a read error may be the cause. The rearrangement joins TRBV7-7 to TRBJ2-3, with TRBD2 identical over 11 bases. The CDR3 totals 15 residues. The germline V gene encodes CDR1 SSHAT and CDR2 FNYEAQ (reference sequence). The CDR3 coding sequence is TGTGCTAGCAGCTTAGGGGGGACTAGCGGAGATACGCAGTATTTT. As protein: CASSLGGTSGDTQYF.

CDR3 sequence reads: CASSLVQGVYTDTQYF. The CDR3 DNA follows: TGTGCCAGCAGCTTAGTCCAAGGGGTTTACACAGATACGCAGTATTTT. The chain links TRBV11-2 to TRBJ2-3, with D tentatively TRBD1 (5 bases). Per the germline V gene, CDR1 is SGHAT and CDR2 is FQNNGV. There are 16 residues in the CDR3. Trimming took 1 base from V and 2 from J, leaving 13 bases between them.

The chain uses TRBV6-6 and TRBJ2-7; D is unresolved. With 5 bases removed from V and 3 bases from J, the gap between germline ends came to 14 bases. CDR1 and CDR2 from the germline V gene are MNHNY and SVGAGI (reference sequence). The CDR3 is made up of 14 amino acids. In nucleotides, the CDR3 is TGTGCCAGCAGTGGGCCCGTTATGGGCTACGAGCAGTACTTC. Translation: CASSGPVMGYEQYF.

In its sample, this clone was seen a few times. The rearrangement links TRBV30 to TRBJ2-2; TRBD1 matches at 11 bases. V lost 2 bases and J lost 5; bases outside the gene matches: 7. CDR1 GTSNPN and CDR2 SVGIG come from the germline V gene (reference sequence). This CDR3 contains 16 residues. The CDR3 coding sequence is TGTGCCTGGAGTCCGGGACAGGGGGTAGGGACCGGGGAGCTGTTTTTT. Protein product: CAWSPGQGVGTGELFF.

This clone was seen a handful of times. CDR3 sequence: CASSIRDRIAKNIQYF. The CDR3 coding sequence is TGTGCCAGTAGTATCCGGGACAGGATAGCCAAAAACATTCAGTACTTC. The chain combines TRBV19 with TRBJ2-4, with TRBD1 matching 8 bases. CDR3 length equals 16 residues. V lost 3 bases to trimming and J lost 0 bases; unmatched junction nucleotides: 4. The germline CDR1 and CDR2 sequences are LNHDA and SQIVND (reference sequence).

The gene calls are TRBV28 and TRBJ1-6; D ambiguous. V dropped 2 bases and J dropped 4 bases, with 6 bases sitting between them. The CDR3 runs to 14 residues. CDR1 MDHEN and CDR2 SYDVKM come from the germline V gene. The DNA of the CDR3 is TGTGCCAGCAGTTTAGCGGTATATAATTCACCCCTCCACTTT. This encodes CASSLAVYNSPLHF.

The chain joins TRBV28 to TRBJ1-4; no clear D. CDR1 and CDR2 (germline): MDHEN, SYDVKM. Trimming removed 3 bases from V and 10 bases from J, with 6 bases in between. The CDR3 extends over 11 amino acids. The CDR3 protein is CASSFEGKLFF. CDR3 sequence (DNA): TGTGCCAGCAGTTTCGAGGGAAAACTGTTTTTT.

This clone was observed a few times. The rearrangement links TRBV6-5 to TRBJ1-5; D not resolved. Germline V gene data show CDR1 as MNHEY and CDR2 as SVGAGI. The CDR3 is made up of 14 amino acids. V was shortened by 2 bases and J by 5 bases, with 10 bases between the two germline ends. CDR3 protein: CASSYDRRDQPQHF. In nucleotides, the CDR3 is TGTGCCAGCAGTTACGACCGAAGGGATCAGCCCCAGCATTTT.

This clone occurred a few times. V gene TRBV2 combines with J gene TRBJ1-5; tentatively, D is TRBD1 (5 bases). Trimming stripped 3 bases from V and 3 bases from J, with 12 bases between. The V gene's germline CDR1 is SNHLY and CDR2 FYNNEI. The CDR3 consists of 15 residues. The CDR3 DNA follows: TGTGCCAGCAGTGACGGCAGGGATTACAATCAGCCCCAGCATTTT. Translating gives CASSDGRDYNQPQHF.

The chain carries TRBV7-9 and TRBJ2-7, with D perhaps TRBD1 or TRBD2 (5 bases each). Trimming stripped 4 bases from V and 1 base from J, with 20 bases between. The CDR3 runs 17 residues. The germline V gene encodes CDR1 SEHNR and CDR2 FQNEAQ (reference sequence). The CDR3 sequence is CASSSNWDAVGSYEQYF. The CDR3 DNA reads TGTGCCAGCAGCTCTAACTGGGACGCCGTCGGGTCCTACGAGCAGTACTTC.

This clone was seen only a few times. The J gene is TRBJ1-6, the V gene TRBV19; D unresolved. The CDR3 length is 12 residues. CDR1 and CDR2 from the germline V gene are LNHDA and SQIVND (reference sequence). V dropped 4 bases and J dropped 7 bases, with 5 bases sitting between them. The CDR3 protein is CASSTSNSPLHF. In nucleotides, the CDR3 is TGTGCCAGTAGTACTTCGAATTCACCCCTCCACTTT.

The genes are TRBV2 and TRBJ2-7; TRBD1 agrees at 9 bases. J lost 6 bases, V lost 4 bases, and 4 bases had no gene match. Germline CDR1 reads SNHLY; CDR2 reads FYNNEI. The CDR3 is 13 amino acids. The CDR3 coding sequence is TGTGCCAGCAGTGGACAGGGGGAAGGCGAGCAGTACTTC. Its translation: CASSGQGEGEQYF.

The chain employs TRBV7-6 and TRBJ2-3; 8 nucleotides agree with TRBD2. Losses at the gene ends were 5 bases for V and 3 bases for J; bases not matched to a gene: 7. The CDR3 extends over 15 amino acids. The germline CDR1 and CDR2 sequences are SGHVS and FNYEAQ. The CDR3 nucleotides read TGTGCCAGCAGCACGCCGGGACTAGGGACAGATACGCAGTATTTT. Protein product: CASSTPGLGTDTQYF.

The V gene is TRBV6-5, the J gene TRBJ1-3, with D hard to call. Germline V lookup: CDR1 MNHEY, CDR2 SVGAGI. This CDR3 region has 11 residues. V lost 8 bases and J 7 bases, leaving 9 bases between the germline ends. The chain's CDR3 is CASSDGNTIYF. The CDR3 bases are TGTGCCAGCTCGGACGGCAACACCATATATTTT.

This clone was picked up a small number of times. The CDR3 DNA follows: TGCGCCAGCAGCTTTCAGGGGACCAGGGATACGCAGTATTTT. Its translation: CASSFQGTRDTQYF. J is TRBJ2-3 and V is TRBV5-1; a possible D gene is TRBD1 (6 bases). Per germline, CDR1 SGHRS and CDR2 YFSETQ. This CDR3 contains 14 residues. The ends were cut back, 2 bases at V and 6 bases at J, with 13 bases in the middle.

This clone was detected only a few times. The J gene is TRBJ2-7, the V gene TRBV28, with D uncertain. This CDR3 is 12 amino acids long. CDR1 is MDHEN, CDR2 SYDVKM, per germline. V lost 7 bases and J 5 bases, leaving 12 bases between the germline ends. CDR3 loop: CASNPLGDEQYF. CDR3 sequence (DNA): TGTGCCAGCAATCCACTTGGGGACGAGCAGTACTTC.

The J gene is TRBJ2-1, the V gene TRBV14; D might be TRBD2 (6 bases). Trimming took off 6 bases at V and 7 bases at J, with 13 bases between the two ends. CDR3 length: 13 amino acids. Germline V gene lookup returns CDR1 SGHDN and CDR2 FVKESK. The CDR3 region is CASRQIGGNEQFF. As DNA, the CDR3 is TGTGCCAGCAGACAGATCGGAGGGAATGAGCAGTTCTTC. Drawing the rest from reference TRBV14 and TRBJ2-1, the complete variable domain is EAGVTQFPSHSVIEKGQTVTLRCDPISGHDNLYWYRRVMGKEIKFLLHFVKESKQDESGMPNNRFLAERTGGTYSTLKVQPAELEDSGVYFCASRQIGGNEQFFGPGTRLTVL.

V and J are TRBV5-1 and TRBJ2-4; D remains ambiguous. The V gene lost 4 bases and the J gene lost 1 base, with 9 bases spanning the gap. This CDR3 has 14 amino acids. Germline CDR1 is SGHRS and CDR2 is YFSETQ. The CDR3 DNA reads TGCGCCAGCAGCCCATGGGATGCCAAAAACATTCAGTACTTC. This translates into CASSPWDAKNIQYF.